These 32 T cell receptor beta chains were all obtained from the same sample, sequenced in a study of beta chain features in type 1 diabetes. Study-wide findings and caveats: Type 1 diabetes patients had TCRB CDR3s that were shorter (moderately but significantly so) in all four CD4+ subsets.

The antigens these receptors bind are not known. Expressed TCRB transcripts were sequenced, since all the RNA that had been isolated was reverse transcribed. Using immunoSEQ multiplex PCR, the repertoire was profiled, and TCRdb retains in-frame clones only, with some absent. The data show about 160,000 clones, approximately 10% seen once. What was sequenced was central memory CD4+ T cells from blood. The receptors come from a man under 40 with type 1 diabetes.

This clone showed up just a few times. The V and J genes are TRBV10-3 and TRBJ2-7; TRBD1 agrees at 7 bases. CDR3 size: 12 residues. Germline V gene lookup returns CDR1 ENHRY and CDR2 SYGVKD. Trimming at V came to 5 bases and at J to 3 bases, leaving 1 base not matched to a gene. CDR3 DNA sequence: TGTGCCATCAGTCGACAGGGCTACGAGCAGTACTTC. Its translation: CAISRQGYEQYF.

This clone was recorded a few times. The gene calls are TRBV5-1 and TRBJ1-2; perhaps TRBD1 as D (6 bases). Germline CDR1 is SGHRS and CDR2 is YFSETQ. This CDR3 has 14 residues. Trimming took 4 bases from V and 4 from J, leaving 14 bases between them. DNA of the CDR3: TGCGCCAGCAGCCCTCGGACAGAAGGCTATGGCTACACCTTC. This codes for CASSPRTEGYGYTF.

The chain carries TRBV2 and TRBJ2-3; 13 bases match TRBD2. V shed 6 bases, J shed 7 bases, and the junction held 7 bases outside the gene matches. Germline V gene data show CDR1 as SNHLY and CDR2 as FYNNEI. The CDR3 covers 15 residues. CDR3 protein: CASSLGLAGSNTQYF. For the CDR3, the DNA is TGTGCCAGCAGCCTGGGACTAGCGGGATCGAATACGCAGTATTTT. Based on the CDR3 plus reference TRBV2 and TRBJ2-3, the full variable domain is EPEVTQTPSHQVTQMGQEVILRCVPISNHLYFYWYRQILGQKVEFLVSFYNNEISEKSEIFDDQFSVERPDGSNFTLKIRSTKLEDSAMYFCASSLGLAGSNTQYFGPGTRLTVL.

A few counts support this clone. The chain couples TRBV27 to TRBJ1-2, with TRBD1 identical over 7 bases. Germline loops: CDR1 MNHEY, CDR2 SMNVEV (reference sequence). The CDR3 has 14 amino acids. The junction had 9 bases not matched to a gene; V was cut back by 3 bases and J by 8 bases. The CDR3 reads CASSLRTGVGGYTF. CDR3 sequence (DNA): TGTGCCAGCAGTTTGCGCACAGGGGTGGGCGGCTACACCTTC.

CDR3 nucleotide sequence: TGTGCCAGCAAGGGGGACCTCGGCAATGAGCAGTTCTTC. Translation: CASKGDLGNEQFF. This rearrangement joins TRBV2 to TRBJ2-1; maybe TRBD1 (6 bases). Per the germline V gene, CDR1 is SNHLY and CDR2 is FYNNEI. V lost 7 bases to trimming and J lost 6 bases, with 13 bases between them. The CDR3 length is 13 residues.

This clone showed up just a few times. V is TRBV12-2 and J is TRBJ2-7; the table gives TRBD2 as D, unverified against the DNA. TRBV12-2 is a listed pseudogene. The CDR3 totals 16 residues. The CDR3 spells CASRPRLVDTSYEQYF. The CDR3, as DNA: TGTGCAAGTCGTCCACGACTAGTCGATACCTCCTACGAGCAGTACTTC.

This chain uses TRBV6-6 with TRBJ2-7, with TRBD2 matching 9 bases. CDR3 length equals 14 residues. V lost 7 bases and J lost 0; bases outside the gene matches: 4. The germline gives CDR1 MNHNY, CDR2 SVGAGI (reference sequence). The CDR3 coding sequence is TGTGCCAGCACCCCTAGCGGGGTCTCCTACGAGCAGTACTTC. Protein sequence: CASTPSGVSYEQYF.

This clone has only a few counts. The rearrangement joins TRBV2 to TRBJ1-3; 7 nucleotides line up with TRBD1. Per germline, CDR1 SNHLY and CDR2 FYNNEI. The CDR3 runs 15 residues. The ends lost 7 bases at V and 3 bases at J; junction bases unmatched: 9. DNA for the CDR3: TGTGCCAGCAATTCACAGGGGTCAAGTGGAAACACCATATATTTT. The encoded protein is CASNSQGSSGNTIYF.

The gene calls are TRBV4-3 and TRBJ2-2; TRBD1 matches 7 bases. V dropped 2 bases and J dropped 3; count of bases not matched to a gene: 6. CDR1 is LGHNA, CDR2 YSLEER, per germline. The CDR3 extends over 16 amino acids. CDR3 sequence reads: CASSQHPGQHTGELFF. The CDR3 DNA is TGCGCCAGCAGCCAACACCCGGGACAGCACACCGGGGAGCTGTTTTTT.

This chain uses TRBV4-2 with TRBJ2-4; maybe TRBD2 (6 bases). The CDR3 has 15 residues. Germline V gives CDR1 LGHNA, CDR2 YNFKEQ. Deletions cut 3 bases from V and 4 bases from J, with 13 bases between. This CDR3 is CASSHKAREKNIQYF. The CDR3 DNA follows: TGTGCCAGCAGCCACAAGGCACGGGAGAAAAACATTCAGTACTTC.

The rearrangement uses TRBV7-2 and TRBJ2-5; D is ambiguous. Trimming cost V 1 base and J 1 base, with 10 bases left between them. The CDR3 loop spans 15 amino acids. Per germline, CDR1 SGHTA and CDR2 FQGNSA. DNA for the CDR3: TGTGCCAGCAGCTTAGTAGCCGACGGCCAAGAGACCCAGTACTTC. Amino acid sequence: CASSLVADGQETQYF.

The V and J genes are TRBV19 and TRBJ1-5; D unclear. V lost 4 bases and J lost 0, with 10 bases in between. This CDR3 spans 15 amino acids. Germline V gene lookup returns CDR1 LNHDA and CDR2 SQIVND (reference sequence). The CDR3 spells CASSSQTYSNQPQHF. CDR3 sequence (DNA): TGTGCCAGTAGTAGCCAGACTTATAGCAATCAGCCCCAGCATTTT.

This clone occurred a few times. The CDR3 nucleotides read TGTGCCAGTAGCCAGACAGGGGGCAAAGCTGGGGCCAACGTCCTGACTTTC. It encodes CASSQTGGKAGANVLTF. The chain joins TRBV19 to TRBJ2-6; 10 bases are shared with TRBD1. This CDR3 has 17 residues. Germline V gene sequence: CDR1 LNHDA, CDR2 SQIVND (reference sequence). V dropped 6 bases and J dropped 2; count of bases not matched to a gene: 7.

The chain joins TRBV4-3 to TRBJ1-4; unclear D gene. CDR1 and CDR2 (germline): LGHNA, YSLEER. The CDR3 is made up of 17 amino acids. The ends were cut back, 0 bases at V and 5 bases at J, with 16 bases in the middle. The CDR3 sequence: CASSQDGFGGLNEKLFF. The DNA of the CDR3 is TGCGCCAGCAGCCAAGATGGGTTCGGAGGCCTAAATGAAAAACTGTTTTTT.

The sample holds a few counts of this clone. The gene calls are TRBV4-2 and TRBJ2-3; 12 bases map to TRBD2. Trimming cost V 5 bases and J 0 bases; bases outside gene matches: 6. CDR1 and CDR2 from the germline V gene are LGHNA and YNFKEQ. CDR3 length: 17 amino acids. The CDR3 DNA sequence: TGTGCCAGCAGCGAGGGACTAGCGGGCGTAAGCACAGATACGCAGTATTTT. Encoded protein: CASSEGLAGVSTDTQYF.

V usage is TRBV4-3 and J usage is TRBJ1-1; 8 positions match TRBD1. This CDR3 region has 16 residues. Germline V lookup: CDR1 LGHNA, CDR2 YSLEER. V gave up 6 bases and J gave up 1 base; unmatched junction bases: 10. This chain's CDR3 is CASSYTGGYGNTEAFF. In DNA form, the CDR3 reads TGCGCCAGCAGTTACACAGGGGGATATGGGAACACTGAAGCTTTCTTT.

This clone has only a few counts. The chain is built from TRBV19 and TRBJ1-5, with D perhaps TRBD1 (5 bases). This CDR3 is 16 amino acids long. CDR1 is LNHDA and CDR2 is SQIVND in the germline V gene (reference sequence). Trimming cost V 5 bases and J 5 bases, with 19 bases left between them. In DNA form, the CDR3 reads TGTGCCAGTAGTGCGATACAGGTCGCCACGGATCAGCCCCAGCATTTT. Residues: CASSAIQVATDQPQHF.

The chain links TRBV14 to TRBJ2-5; TRBD2 matches 8 bases. Germline V gene sequence: CDR1 SGHDN, CDR2 FVKESK. V shed 7 bases, J shed 2 bases, and the junction held 6 bases outside the gene matches. This CDR3 is built from 14 residues. CDR3 protein: CASNRIAGQETQYF. The DNA of the CDR3 is TGTGCCAGCAACCGAATAGCGGGACAAGAGACCCAGTACTTC.

The rearrangement uses TRBV27 and TRBJ2-3; TRBD2 agrees at 7 bases. The V segment lost 7 bases and the J segment 4 bases; nucleotides outside the gene matches: 11. CDR1 is MNHEY and CDR2 is SMNVEV in the germline V gene (reference sequence). The CDR3 is made up of 15 amino acids. CDR3 residues: CASTPRLARPDTQYF. CDR3 nucleotide sequence: TGTGCCAGCACCCCCCGACTAGCTCGTCCAGATACGCAGTATTTT.

The V and J genes are TRBV4-1 and TRBJ2-3, with 10 bases that match TRBD2. The germline V gene has CDR1 MGHRA and CDR2 YSYEKL. With V trimmed by 2 bases and J by 2 bases, 7 bases remained unmatched. The length of the CDR3 is 17 residues. The CDR3 DNA follows: TGCGCCAGCAGCCAATCTCCAGCGGGAGGGTACACAGATACGCAGTATTTT. This encodes CASSQSPAGGYTDTQYF.

This clone was detected a few times. The chain is built from TRBV4-3 and TRBJ2-7; D is undetermined. Trimming took off 0 bases at V and 1 base at J, with 7 bases between the two ends. Germline CDR1 is LGHNA and CDR2 is YSLEER. The CDR3 extends over 14 amino acids. CDR3 nucleotides: TGCGCCAGCAGCCAAGATATCAGTTCCTACGAGCAGTACTTC. It yields the protein CASSQDISSYEQYF.

This clone was observed a few times. At one end the junction does not follow the germline gene, possibly because of a read error. This chain connects TRBV6-6 to TRBJ2-3; 7 bases map to TRBD2. CDR1 and CDR2 from the germline V gene are MNHNY and SVGAGI (reference sequence). The CDR3 contains 15 residues. In nucleotides, the CDR3 is TGTGCCAGCAGTTACTCCCAGACTAGCACGGATACGCAGTATTTT. Translation gives CASSYSQTSTDTQYF.

This clone was seen more than once but under ten times. V is TRBV21-1 and J is TRBJ2-5; TRBD2 was called by the table and not checked on the DNA. TRBV21-1 has pseudogene status. The CDR3 extends over 16 amino acids. CDR3 residues: CASSKRGGRLYETQYF. In DNA, the CDR3 is TGTGCCAGCAGCAAAAGGGGGGGGAGACTTTACGAGACCCAGTACTTC.

In its sample, this clone was seen a few times. This chain connects TRBV19 to TRBJ2-6, with D perhaps matching TRBD1 (5 bases). Trimming shortened V by 4 bases and J by 6 bases, and 13 bases separated the two germline ends. Germline values: CDR1 LNHDA, CDR2 SQIVND (reference sequence). The CDR3 is made up of 15 amino acids. The CDR3, as DNA: TGTGCCAGTAGTAGAAGGGGTGCGGAGGCCAACGTCCTGACTTTC. Translation: CASSRRGAEANVLTF.

This clone has more than one count but fewer than ten. This rearrangement joins TRBV28 to TRBJ2-1; D is possibly TRBD1 (5 bases). The V end was cut by 5 bases, the J end by 1 base, with 9 bases between. Per germline, CDR1 MDHEN and CDR2 SYDVKM. The CDR3 has 14 amino acids. CDR3 region: CASSGRASYNEQFF. The CDR3 DNA is TGTGCCAGCAGTGGCAGGGCATCCTACAATGAGCAGTTCTTC. The full variable domain, completed using reference TRBV28 and TRBJ2-1, is DVKVTQSSRYLVKRTGEKVFLECVQDMDHENMFWYRQDPGLGLRLIYFSYDVKMKEKGDIPEGYSVSREKKERFSLILESASTNQTSMYLCASSGRASYNEQFFGPGTRLTVL.

This clone has just a few counts. The rearrangement uses TRBV7-9 and TRBJ2-3, with D unresolved. The V gene lost 3 bases and the J gene lost 0 bases, with 10 bases spanning the gap. The germline gives CDR1 SEHNR, CDR2 FQNEAQ (reference sequence). The CDR3 has 15 amino acids. CDR3: CASSLGWQSTDTQYF. The CDR3 nucleotides are TGTGCCAGCAGCTTGGGCTGGCAGAGCACAGATACGCAGTATTTT.

This clone has more than one count but fewer than ten. The V gene is TRBV4-3, the J gene TRBJ2-2, with 7 positions matching TRBD2. CDR3 length equals 14 residues. In germline, CDR1 is LGHNA, CDR2 YSLEER. Germline trimming cut 3 bases from V and 6 bases from J; bases unmatched to any gene: 4. The CDR3 nucleotides are TGCGCCAGCAGCCAGGTACTAGCGTCCGGGGAGCTGTTTTTT. Translating gives CASSQVLASGELFF.

The CDR3 here is CASSQAEGKLFF. The CDR3 nucleotides read TGTGCCAGCAGCCAGGCTGAGGGAAAACTGTTTTTT. The V call is TRBV14, the J call TRBJ1-4; D gene unclear. Germline V lookup: CDR1 SGHDN, CDR2 FVKESK. V lost 3 bases and J lost 10, with 9 bases in between. The CDR3 totals 12 residues.

This clone was seen a handful of times. The rearrangement uses TRBV30 and TRBJ2-1, with 9 bases matching TRBD2. The V segment lost 2 bases and the J segment 2 bases; nucleotides outside the gene matches: 4. Germline loops: CDR1 GTSNPN, CDR2 SVGIG (reference sequence). CDR3 length: 15 residues. The CDR3 DNA reads as TGTGCCTGGAGTCCTCTAGCGGGAACCTACAATGAGCAGTTCTTC. It encodes CAWSPLAGTYNEQFF. Using reference TRBV30 and TRBJ2-1 for the parts outside the CDR3, the full variable domain is SQTIHQWPATLVQPVGSPLSLECTVEGTSNPNLYWYRQAAGRGLQLLFYSVGIGQISSEVPQNLSASRPQDRQFILSSKKLLLSDSGFYLCAWSPLAGTYNEQFFGPGTRLTVL.

This clone was found a few times. In DNA, the CDR3 is TGTGCCAGCAGTCCCAGACTAGCGGGAGTTAGCACCGGGGAGCTGTTTTTT. Amino acids: CASSPRLAGVSTGELFF. This chain connects TRBV27 to TRBJ2-2, with 12 bases that match TRBD2. There are 17 residues in the CDR3. The trim removed 5 bases at V and 4 bases at J, leaving 8 bases unmatched. Germline-derived CDR1 and CDR2 are MNHEY and SMNVEV (reference sequence).

The J gene is TRBJ2-4, the V gene TRBV10-3; the D is unclear. The germline V gene has CDR1 ENHRY and CDR2 SYGVKD. The CDR3 sequence is 14 residues long. V lost 3 bases to trimming and J lost 4 bases, with 10 bases between them. The CDR3 region has the DNA TGTGCCATCAGTGACGGTCCGGGTAAAAACATTCAGTACTTC. Translated, it gives CAISDGPGKNIQYF.

V gene TRBV28 combines with J gene TRBJ1-1; 11 bases match TRBD1. V dropped 6 bases and J dropped 0; count of bases not matched to a gene: 3. CDR1 MDHEN and CDR2 SYDVKM come from the germline V gene. This CDR3 contains 15 residues. The CDR3 nucleotides read TGTGCCAGCAGGGGACAGGGGGGAATGAACACTGAAGCTTTCTTT. Amino acid sequence: CASRGQGGMNTEAFF. The complete variable domain, with remaining parts taken from reference TRBV28 and TRBJ1-1, reads DVKVTQSSRYLVKRTGEKVFLECVQDMDHENMFWYRQDPGLGLRLIYFSYDVKMKEKGDIPEGYSVSREKKERFSLILESASTNQTSMYLCASRGQGGMNTEAFFGQGTRLTVV.